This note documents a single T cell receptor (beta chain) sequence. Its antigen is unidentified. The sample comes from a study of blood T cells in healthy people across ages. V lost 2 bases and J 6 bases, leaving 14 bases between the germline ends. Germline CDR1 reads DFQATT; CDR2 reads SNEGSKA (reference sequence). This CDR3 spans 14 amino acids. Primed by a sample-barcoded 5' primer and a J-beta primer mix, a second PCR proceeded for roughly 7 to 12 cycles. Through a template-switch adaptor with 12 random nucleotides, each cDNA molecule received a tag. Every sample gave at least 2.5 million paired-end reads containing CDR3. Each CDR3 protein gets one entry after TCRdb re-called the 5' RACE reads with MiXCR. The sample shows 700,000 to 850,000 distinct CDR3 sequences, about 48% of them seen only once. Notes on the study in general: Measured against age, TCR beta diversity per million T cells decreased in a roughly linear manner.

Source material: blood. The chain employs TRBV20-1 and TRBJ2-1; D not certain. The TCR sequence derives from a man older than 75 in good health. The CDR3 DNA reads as TGCAGTGCTAGATGGCTAGGGATATTCAATGAGCAGTTCTTC. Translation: CSARWLGIFNEQFF.